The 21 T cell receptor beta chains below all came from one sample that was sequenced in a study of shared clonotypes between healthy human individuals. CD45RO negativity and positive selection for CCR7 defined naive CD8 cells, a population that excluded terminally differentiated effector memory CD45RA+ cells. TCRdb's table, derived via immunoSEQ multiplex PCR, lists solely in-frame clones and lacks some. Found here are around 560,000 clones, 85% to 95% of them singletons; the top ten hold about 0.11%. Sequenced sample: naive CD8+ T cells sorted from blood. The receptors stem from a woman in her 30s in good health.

This CDR3 is CASSLAGFGTEAFF. The CDR3 DNA follows: TGTGCCAGCAGCCTAGCCGGGTTCGGAACTGAAGCTTTCTTT. The chain joins TRBV28 to TRBJ1-1; D is undetermined. The CDR3 runs to 14 residues. The germline V gene encodes CDR1 MDHEN and CDR2 SYDVKM. V lost 6 bases and J 5 bases, leaving 16 bases between the germline ends.

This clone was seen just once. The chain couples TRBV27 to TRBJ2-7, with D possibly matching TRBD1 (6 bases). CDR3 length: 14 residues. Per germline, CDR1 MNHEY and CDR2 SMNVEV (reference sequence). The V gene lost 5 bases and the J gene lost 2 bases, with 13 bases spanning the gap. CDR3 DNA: TGTGCCAGCAGTGCGACAGGTGACGCCTACGAGCAGTACTTC. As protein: CASSATGDAYEQYF.

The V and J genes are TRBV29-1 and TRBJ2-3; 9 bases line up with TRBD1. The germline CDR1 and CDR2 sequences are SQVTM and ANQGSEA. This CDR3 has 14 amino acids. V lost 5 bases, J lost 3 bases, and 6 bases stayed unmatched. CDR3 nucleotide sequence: TGCAGCGTTCTCGGGACAGGGACGACAGATACGCAGTATTTT. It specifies CSVLGTGTTDTQYF.

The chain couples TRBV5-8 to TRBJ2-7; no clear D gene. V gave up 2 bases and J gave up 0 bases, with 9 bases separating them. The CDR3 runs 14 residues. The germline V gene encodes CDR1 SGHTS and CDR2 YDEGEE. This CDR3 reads CASSFAISSYEQYF. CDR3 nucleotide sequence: TGTGCCAGCAGCTTCGCGATAAGCTCCTACGAGCAGTACTTC.

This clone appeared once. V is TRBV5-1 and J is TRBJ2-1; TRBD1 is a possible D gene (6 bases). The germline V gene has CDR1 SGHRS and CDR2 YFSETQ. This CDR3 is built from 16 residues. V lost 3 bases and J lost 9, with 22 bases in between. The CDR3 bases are TGCGCCAGCAGCTCTAGGATCCAGGGGACCGTTAGTGAGCAGTTCTTC. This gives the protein CASSSRIQGTVSEQFF.

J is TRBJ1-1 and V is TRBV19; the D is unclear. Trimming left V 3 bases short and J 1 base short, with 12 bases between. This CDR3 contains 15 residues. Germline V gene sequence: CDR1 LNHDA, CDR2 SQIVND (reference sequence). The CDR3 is CASSMWVEANTEAFF. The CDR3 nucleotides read TGTGCCAGTAGTATGTGGGTAGAGGCGAACACTGAAGCTTTCTTT.

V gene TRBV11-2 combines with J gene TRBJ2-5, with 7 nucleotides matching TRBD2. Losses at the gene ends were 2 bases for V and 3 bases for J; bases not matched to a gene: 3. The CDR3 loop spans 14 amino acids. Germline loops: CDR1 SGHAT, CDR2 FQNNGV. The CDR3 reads CASSLRLAEETQYF. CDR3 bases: TGTGCCAGCAGCTTAAGACTAGCCGAAGAGACCCAGTACTTC.

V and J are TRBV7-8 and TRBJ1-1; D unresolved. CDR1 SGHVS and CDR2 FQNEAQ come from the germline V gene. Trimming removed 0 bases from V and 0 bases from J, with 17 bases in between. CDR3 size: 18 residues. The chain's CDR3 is CASSLAVFGGSMNTEAFF. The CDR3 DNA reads TGTGCCAGCAGCTTAGCGGTGTTCGGCGGAAGCATGAACACTGAAGCTTTCTTT.

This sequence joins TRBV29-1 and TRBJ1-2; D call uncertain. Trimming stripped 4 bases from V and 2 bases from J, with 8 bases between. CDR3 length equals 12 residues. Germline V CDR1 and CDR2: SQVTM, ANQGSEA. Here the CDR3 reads CSVVPRNYGYTF. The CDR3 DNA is TGCAGCGTTGTGCCCCGAAACTATGGCTACACCTTC.

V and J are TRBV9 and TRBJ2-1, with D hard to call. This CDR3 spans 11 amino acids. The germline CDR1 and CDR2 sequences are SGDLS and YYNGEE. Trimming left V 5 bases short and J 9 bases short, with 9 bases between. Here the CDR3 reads CASRSGFEQFF. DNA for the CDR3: TGTGCCAGCAGATCTGGATTTGAGCAGTTCTTC.

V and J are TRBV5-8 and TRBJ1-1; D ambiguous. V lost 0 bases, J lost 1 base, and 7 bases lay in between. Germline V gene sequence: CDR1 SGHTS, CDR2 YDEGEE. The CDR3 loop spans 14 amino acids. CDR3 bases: TGTGCCAGCAGCTTGGTAACAGCGAACACTGAAGCTTTCTTT. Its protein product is CASSLVTANTEAFF.

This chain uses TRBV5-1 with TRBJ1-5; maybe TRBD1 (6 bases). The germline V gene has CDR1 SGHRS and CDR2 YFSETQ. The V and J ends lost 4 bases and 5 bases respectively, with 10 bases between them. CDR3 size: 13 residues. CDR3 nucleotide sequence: TGCGCCAGCAGCCTCTACAGGGATCAGCCCCAGCATTTT. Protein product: CASSLYRDQPQHF.

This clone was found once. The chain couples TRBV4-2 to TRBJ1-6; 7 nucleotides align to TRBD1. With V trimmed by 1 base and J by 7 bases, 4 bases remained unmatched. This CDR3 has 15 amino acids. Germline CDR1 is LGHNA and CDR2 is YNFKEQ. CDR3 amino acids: CASSQGDSSNSPLHF. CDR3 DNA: TGTGCCAGCAGCCAAGGGGACAGCAGCAATTCACCCCTCCACTTT.

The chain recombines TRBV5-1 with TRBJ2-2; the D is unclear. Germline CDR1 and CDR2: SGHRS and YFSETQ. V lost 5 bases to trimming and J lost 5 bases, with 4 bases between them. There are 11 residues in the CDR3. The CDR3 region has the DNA TGCGCCAGCAGACAGACCGGGGAGCTGTTTTTT. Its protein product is CASRQTGELFF.

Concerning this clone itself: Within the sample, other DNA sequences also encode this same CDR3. DNA for the CDR3: TGTGCCAGCAGCGTCGGAGGAACCGGGGAGCTGTTTTTT. This encodes CASSVGGTGELFF. The chain carries TRBV9 and TRBJ2-2, with D possibly being TRBD2 (5 bases). Trimming removed 2 bases from V and 5 bases from J, with 7 bases in between. Germline values: CDR1 SGDLS, CDR2 YYNGEE. CDR3 size: 13 residues.

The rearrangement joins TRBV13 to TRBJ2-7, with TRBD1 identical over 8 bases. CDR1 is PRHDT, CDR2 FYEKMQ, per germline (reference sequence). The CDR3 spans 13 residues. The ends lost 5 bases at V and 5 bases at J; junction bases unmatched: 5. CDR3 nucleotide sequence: TGTGCCAGCAGCGGGGCAGGGGGCGACGAGCAGTACTTC. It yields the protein CASSGAGGDEQYF.

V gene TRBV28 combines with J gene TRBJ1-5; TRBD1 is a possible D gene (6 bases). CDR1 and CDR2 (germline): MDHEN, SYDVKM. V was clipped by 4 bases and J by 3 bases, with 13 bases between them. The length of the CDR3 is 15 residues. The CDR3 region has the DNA TGTGCCAGCAGTTCGTCGGACAGCTACAATCAGCCCCAGCATTTT. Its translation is CASSSSDSYNQPQHF.

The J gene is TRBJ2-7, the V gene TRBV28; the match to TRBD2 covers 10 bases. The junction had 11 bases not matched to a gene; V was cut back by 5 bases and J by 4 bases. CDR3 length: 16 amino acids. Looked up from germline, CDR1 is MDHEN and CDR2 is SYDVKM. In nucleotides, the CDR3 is TGTGCCAGCAGTCAACTCAGCGGGAGGGACCCTTACGAGCAGTACTTC. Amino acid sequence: CASSQLSGRDPYEQYF.

The CDR3 loop is CASSEWDRGPLNTEAFF. The DNA for the CDR3 is TGTGCCAGCAGTGAATGGGACAGGGGGCCCTTGAACACTGAAGCTTTCTTT. The chain couples TRBV6-1 to TRBJ1-1, with 12 nucleotides matching TRBD1. V dropped 2 bases and J dropped 0; count of bases not matched to a gene: 4. The CDR3 runs 17 residues. Germline V CDR1 and CDR2: MNHNS, SASEGT.

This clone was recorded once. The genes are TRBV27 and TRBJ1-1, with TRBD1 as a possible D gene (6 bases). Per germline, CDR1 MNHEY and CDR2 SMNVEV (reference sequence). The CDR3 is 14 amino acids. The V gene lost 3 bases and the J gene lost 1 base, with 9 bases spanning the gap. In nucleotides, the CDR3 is TGTGCCAGCAGTTTCACAGGGAGGAACACTGAAGCTTTCTTT. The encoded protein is CASSFTGRNTEAFF.

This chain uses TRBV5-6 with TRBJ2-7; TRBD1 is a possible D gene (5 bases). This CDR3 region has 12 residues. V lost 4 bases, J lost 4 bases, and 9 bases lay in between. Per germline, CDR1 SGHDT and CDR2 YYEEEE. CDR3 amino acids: CASSHDSYEQYF. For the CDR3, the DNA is TGTGCCAGCAGCCATGACAGTTACGAGCAGTACTTC.